This TCR beta chain was obtained from a study of cytomegalovirus exposure and HLA in healthy donors. The wider study: Genotyping showed 81% of a few hundred donors falling in the Caucasian-associated ancestry cluster.

CDR1 is SGDLS, CDR2 YYNGEE, per germline. The CDR3 extends over 14 amino acids. Trimming removed 4 bases from V and 5 bases from J, with 15 bases in between. Primers for the PCR totalled 60 Vbeta and 13 Jbeta. Original handling: Later work found 65 million to 85 million unique TCR beta chains, with 9.5 million to 12 million shared. Sequencing was performed with immunoSEQ multiplex PCR; in TCRdb, only in-frame clones are kept and a portion is missing. Clone size and V and J calls were adopted from that table, with D and trimming inferred from the DNA. The sample contains about 120,000 clones, 75% to 90% of which appear only once. Study outcomes and limitations: Later, an analysis showed that TCR beta chains associated with HLA were more clonally expanded than others that were equally common. Rare TCR sequences dominated, though some public TCRs recurred in many donors.

Turning to this clone: Antigen unknown.

The chain recombines TRBV9 with TRBJ1-2; D is uncertain. The sequence was collected from a man aged 18-30 years in good health and CMV-seropositive. Input material: PBMCs. The CDR3 DNA is TGTGCCAGCAGCTCCCACGGGGTCACTTATGGCTACACCTTC. Translation gives CASSSHGVTYGYTF.